This TCR beta chain stems from a study of T cell responses to AZD1222 COVID-19 vaccine. The junction had 12 bases not matched to a gene; V was cut back by 5 bases and J by 4 bases. The CDR3 is 16 residues long. Germline-derived CDR1 and CDR2 are SGHVS and FQNEAQ. TCRdb's table, derived via immunoSEQ multiplex PCR, lists solely in-frame clones and lacks some. Found here are 180,000 or so clones, around 90% of them singletons; the top ten hold 26%. The sequence was collected from an adult who received the AZD1222 COVID-19 vaccine. This chain joins TRBV7-8 and TRBJ2-7, with 9 bases identical to TRBD2. The input for sequencing was peripheral blood, taken 28 days after the second AZD1222 dose. CDR3 in amino acids: CASSTGGSGSGYEQYF. The CDR3 DNA reads as TGTGCCAGCAGCACCGGGGGTAGCGGGAGCGGGTACGAGCAGTACTTC.